The next 26 T cell receptor beta chains were all read from a single sample in a study of cytomegalovirus exposure and HLA in healthy donors. PCR amplification relied on 60 Vbeta primers (plus 13 Jbeta primers). Sequencing was performed with immunoSEQ multiplex PCR; in TCRdb, only in-frame clones are kept and a portion is missing. The data show some 130,000 clones, more than 70% seen once. The sample consisted of PBMCs. These receptors originate from a male donor in good health and CMV-seropositive.

The chain has TRBV28 and TRBJ1-4; 8 bases fit TRBD1. V lost 5 bases to trimming and J lost 7 bases; unmatched junction nucleotides: 12. This CDR3 comprises 16 residues. Germline-derived CDR1 and CDR2 are MDHEN and SYDVKM. CDR3 sequence: CASSPILLDRAEKLFF. The CDR3 DNA is TGTGCCAGCAGTCCAATCCTATTGGACAGGGCTGAAAAACTGTTTTTT. Full variable domain (rest looked up from reference TRBV28 and TRBJ1-4): DVKVTQSSRYLVKRTGEKVFLECVQDMDHENMFWYRQDPGLGLRLIYFSYDVKMKEKGDIPEGYSVSREKKERFSLILESASTNQTSMYLCASSPILLDRAEKLFFGSGTQLSVL.

V gene TRBV27 combines with J gene TRBJ1-1; TRBD1 aligns across 7 bases. The V segment lost 5 bases and the J segment 9 bases; nucleotides outside the gene matches: 9. The CDR3 runs to 13 residues. Looked up from germline, CDR1 is MNHEY and CDR2 is SMNVEV (reference sequence). The CDR3 region is CASSGNPTGQAFF. CDR3 nucleotides: TGTGCCAGCAGTGGAAACCCGACAGGGCAAGCTTTCTTT.

This chain joins TRBV27 and TRBJ2-5; 11 nucleotides align to TRBD2. CDR3 length: 19 residues. CDR1 and CDR2 from the germline V gene are MNHEY and SMNVEV (reference sequence). V lost 6 bases, J lost 3 bases, and 18 bases stayed unmatched. CDR3 region: CASSRRGLAGGEPKETQYF. The CDR3, as DNA: TGTGCCAGCAGCCGCCGAGGGCTAGCGGGGGGAGAGCCTAAAGAGACCCAGTACTTC.

V usage is TRBV5-6 and J usage is TRBJ2-1, with D perhaps TRBD2 (5 bases). This CDR3 is 14 amino acids long. V shed 4 bases and J shed 0 bases, with 8 bases lying between them. From germline, CDR1 is SGHDT and CDR2 YYEEEE. The CDR3 here is CASSRGSSYNEQFF. CDR3 DNA: TGTGCCAGCAGCAGAGGGAGCTCCTACAATGAGCAGTTCTTC.

The chain links TRBV15 to TRBJ2-1, with D tentatively TRBD1 (6 bases). CDR3 length: 14 amino acids. Germline V gene sequence: CDR1 LNHNV, CDR2 YYDKDF (reference sequence). Trimming took off 10 bases at V and 3 bases at J, with 16 bases between the two ends. CDR3 bases: TGTGCCATCCCAGGGGTGGGACACTACAATGAGCAGTTCTTC. It encodes CAIPGVGHYNEQFF.

This chain uses TRBV11-2 with TRBJ2-5; the match to TRBD1 covers 11 bases. Germline CDR1 and CDR2: SGHAT and FQNNGV. J lost 7 bases, V lost 1 base, and 11 bases had no gene match. This CDR3 region has 17 residues. The CDR3 loop reads CASSLVAGTGGGGTQYF. Written as DNA, the CDR3 is TGTGCCAGCAGCTTAGTCGCCGGGACAGGGGGGGGTGGGACCCAGTACTTC.

The chain combines TRBV4-2 with TRBJ1-5, with D unresolved. The germline CDR1 and CDR2 sequences are LGHNA and YNFKEQ. The CDR3 extends over 16 amino acids. Trimming shortened V by 1 base and J by 0 bases, and 10 bases separated the two germline ends. CDR3 residues: CASSQAPGFSNQPQHF. The DNA for the CDR3 is TGTGCCAGCAGCCAAGCCCCGGGGTTTAGCAATCAGCCCCAGCATTTT.

The rearrangement uses TRBV6-5 and TRBJ2-1; D is uncertain. V was cut by 2 bases and J by 10 bases, with 18 bases left in between. CDR3 length: 15 residues. Per the germline V gene, CDR1 is MNHEY and CDR2 is SVGAGI. As DNA, the CDR3 is TGTGCCAGCAGTTACACAGCCCCCTCGGCAGGAGAGCAGTTCTTC. Its translation: CASSYTAPSAGEQFF.

The chain uses TRBV5-1 and TRBJ2-1; TRBD2 matches at 10 bases. This CDR3 spans 17 amino acids. J lost 2 bases, V lost 4 bases, and 9 bases had no gene match. Looked up from germline, CDR1 is SGHRS and CDR2 is YFSETQ. The CDR3 is CASSDQAGGHPYNEQFF. The CDR3 coding sequence is TGCGCCAGCAGCGACCAAGCGGGGGGGCACCCCTACAATGAGCAGTTCTTC.

V gene TRBV7-8 combines with J gene TRBJ2-7; 9 nucleotides align to TRBD1. With 1 base clipped from V and 0 bases from J, the junction kept 10 bases outside the gene matches. This CDR3 contains 18 residues. From germline, CDR1 is SGHVS and CDR2 FQNEAQ. CDR3 sequence (DNA): TGTGCCAGCAGCTTAGATTACACCCCGGGACAGGGCTCCTACGAGCAGTACTTC. It specifies CASSLDYTPGQGSYEQYF.

The chain carries TRBV4-1 and TRBJ2-2; 11 nucleotides agree with TRBD2. The V segment lost 0 bases and the J segment 2 bases; nucleotides outside the gene matches: 8. The germline V gene encodes CDR1 MGHRA and CDR2 YSYEKL. The CDR3 is made up of 19 amino acids. Written as DNA, the CDR3 is TGCGCCAGCAGCCAAGAGGCCCTAGCGGGAGGACTTAACACCGGGGAGCTGTTTTTT. Translated, it gives CASSQEALAGGLNTGELFF.

With regard to this clone: This specimen includes other DNA sequences encoding the same CDR3. The CDR3 coding sequence is TGTGCCAGCAGTTACTCGCGCGGGACAGGGGGGACTGAAGCTTTCTTT. Encoded protein: CASSYSRGTGGTEAFF. This chain links TRBV6-5 with TRBJ1-1; 11 bases line up with TRBD1. V shed 0 bases and J 5 bases; nucleotides not matched to a gene: 5. Germline CDR1 and CDR2: MNHEY and SVGAGI. The CDR3 loop spans 16 amino acids.

This rearrangement joins TRBV25-1 to TRBJ1-5; D call uncertain. Trimming stripped 1 base from V and 7 bases from J, with 8 bases between. Germline CDR1 and CDR2: MGHDK and SYGVNS. The CDR3 spans 13 residues. DNA of the CDR3: TGTGCCAGCAGTGAATCCCTCGGGCAGCCCCAGCATTTT. Translated: CASSESLGQPQHF.

The gene calls are TRBV29-1 and TRBJ1-1, with D possibly matching TRBD1 (6 bases). V gave up 6 bases and J gave up 11 bases, with 22 bases separating them. This CDR3 has 13 amino acids. Germline-derived CDR1 and CDR2 are SQVTM and ANQGSEA. CDR3 protein: CSVPTGGGALAFF. CDR3 nucleotide sequence: TGCAGCGTCCCTACTGGGGGGGGCGCCTTGGCTTTCTTT. The full variable domain, completed using reference TRBV29-1 and TRBJ1-1, is SAVISQKPSRDICQRGTSLTIQCQVDSQVTMMFWYRQQPGQSLTLIATANQGSEATYESGFVIDKFPISRPNLTFSTLTVSNMSPEDSSIYLCSVPTGGGALAFFGQGTRLTVV.

The gene calls are TRBV4-2 and TRBJ2-2; D unclear. V was cut by 2 bases and J by 4 bases, with 14 bases left in between. The length of the CDR3 is 16 residues. CDR1 LGHNA and CDR2 YNFKEQ come from the germline V gene. CDR3 amino acids: CASSQTADTITGELFF. DNA for the CDR3: TGTGCCAGCAGCCAAACTGCGGATACAATCACCGGGGAGCTGTTTTTT.

The chain has TRBV18 and TRBJ2-3, with TRBD2 matching over 7 bases. The CDR3 sequence is 16 residues long. Trimming at V came to 4 bases and at J to 2 bases, leaving 9 bases not matched to a gene. Germline-derived CDR1 and CDR2 are KGHSH and LQKENI. The CDR3 spells CASSLRAGTTTDTQYF. CDR3 coding DNA: TGTGCCAGCTCACTTCGTGCAGGGACTACCACAGATACGCAGTATTTT.

The V gene is TRBV9, the J gene TRBJ1-1; TRBD1 might be the D (6 bases). The ends were cut back, 0 bases at V and 4 bases at J, with 7 bases in the middle. Germline assignment: CDR1 SGDLS and CDR2 YYNGEE. The CDR3 has 13 residues. DNA for the CDR3: TGTGCCAGCAGCGTAGACAGGGTCACTGAAGCTTTCTTT. Translation gives CASSVDRVTEAFF.

The CDR3 here is CASLGQPNTEAFF. The CDR3 DNA follows: TGTGCCAGCCTGGGACAACCGAACACTGAAGCTTTCTTT. The chain employs TRBV7-2 and TRBJ1-1, with D possibly being TRBD1 (6 bases). Germline V lookup: CDR1 SGHTA, CDR2 FQGNSA. This CDR3 has 13 residues. V was trimmed by 8 bases and J by 1 base, leaving 11 bases between them. Combining the CDR3 with reference TRBV7-2 and TRBJ1-1 gives the whole variable domain GAGVSQSPSNKVTEKGKDVELRCDPISGHTALYWYRQSLGQGLEFLIYFQGNSAPDKSGLPSDRFSAERTGGSVSTLTIQRTQQEDSAVYLCASLGQPNTEAFFGQGTRLTVV.

CDR3 in amino acids: CASSEITDYGYTF. CDR3 coding DNA: TGTGCCAGCAGTGAAATCACGGACTATGGCTACACCTTC. V is TRBV25-1 and J is TRBJ1-2; D is uncertain. The length of the CDR3 is 13 residues. V lost 2 bases, J lost 3 bases, and 7 bases lay in between. Germline V gene sequence: CDR1 MGHDK, CDR2 SYGVNS.

The rearrangement joins TRBV29-1 to TRBJ2-1; 13 nucleotides match TRBD2. Unmatched junction bases numbered 18, after V lost 6 bases and J lost 16 bases. The CDR3 has 15 residues. Germline CDR1 and CDR2: SQVTM and ANQGSEA. The CDR3 loop reads CSVEPGTSGVPSFFF. The CDR3, as DNA: TGCAGCGTCGAACCTGGGACTAGCGGGGTGCCCTCCTTCTTCTTC.

The rearrangement joins TRBV25-1 to TRBJ1-2; D not resolved. The CDR3 is 16 residues long. The V end was cut by 7 bases, the J end by 4 bases, with 22 bases between. Germline CDR1 reads MGHDK; CDR2 reads SYGVNS. In DNA, the CDR3 is TGTGCCAGCACCCAACCAGCGGAGGAAAAGGCCTATGGCTACACCTTC. As protein: CASTQPAEEKAYGYTF.

The genes are TRBV5-8 and TRBJ1-1; weak D call: TRBD1 (5 bases). CDR1 and CDR2 (germline): SGHTS, YDEGEE. V lost 4 bases and J lost 5, with 12 bases in between. CDR3 length: 13 residues. In nucleotides, the CDR3 is TGTGCCAGCAGCCCATTGGGGGGTACTGAAGCTTTCTTT. Amino acid sequence: CASSPLGGTEAFF.

This chain uses TRBV7-9 with TRBJ2-1; unclear D gene. Trimming pared 1 base from V and 5 bases from J, leaving 6 bases between. Germline V gives CDR1 SEHNR, CDR2 FQNEAQ (reference sequence). The CDR3 runs 13 residues. CDR3 nucleotide sequence: TGTGCCAGCAGCTTAGACCGAGACAATGAGCAGTTCTTC. It encodes CASSLDRDNEQFF. Full variable domain (remainder filled in from reference TRBV7-9 and TRBJ2-1): DTGVSQNPRHKITKRGQNVTFRCDPISEHNRLYWYRQTLGQGPEFLTYFQNEAQLEKSRLLSDRFSAERPKGSFSTLEIQRTEQGDSAMYLCASSLDRDNEQFFGPGTRLTVL.

V is TRBV5-6 and J is TRBJ2-5; D possibly corresponds to TRBD2 (6 bases). The length of the CDR3 is 16 residues. Germline V lookup: CDR1 SGHDT, CDR2 YYEEEE. V was shortened by 4 bases and J by 2 bases, with 18 bases between the two germline ends. The CDR3 region has the DNA TGTGCCAGCAGCGTTAATGGCGGGACTCTACAAGAGACCCAGTACTTC. Encoded protein: CASSVNGGTLQETQYF.

The chain joins TRBV19 to TRBJ2-3; tentatively, D is TRBD1 (7 bases). In germline, CDR1 is LNHDA, CDR2 SQIVND (reference sequence). This CDR3 region has 16 residues. V was pared by 3 bases and J by 0 bases, with 13 bases between. The CDR3, as DNA: TGTGCCAGTAGTATCTTGACAGGGACTAGCACAGATACGCAGTATTTT. It codes for CASSILTGTSTDTQYF.

This sequence joins TRBV7-9 and TRBJ2-7; 11 bases line up with TRBD1. Germline trimming cut 4 bases from V and 6 bases from J; bases unmatched to any gene: 5. The CDR3 extends over 14 amino acids. Germline CDR1 is SEHNR and CDR2 is FQNEAQ (reference sequence). CDR3 region: CASSSRDRGSEQYF. CDR3 nucleotides: TGTGCCAGCAGCTCCCGGGACAGGGGGAGCGAGCAGTACTTC.